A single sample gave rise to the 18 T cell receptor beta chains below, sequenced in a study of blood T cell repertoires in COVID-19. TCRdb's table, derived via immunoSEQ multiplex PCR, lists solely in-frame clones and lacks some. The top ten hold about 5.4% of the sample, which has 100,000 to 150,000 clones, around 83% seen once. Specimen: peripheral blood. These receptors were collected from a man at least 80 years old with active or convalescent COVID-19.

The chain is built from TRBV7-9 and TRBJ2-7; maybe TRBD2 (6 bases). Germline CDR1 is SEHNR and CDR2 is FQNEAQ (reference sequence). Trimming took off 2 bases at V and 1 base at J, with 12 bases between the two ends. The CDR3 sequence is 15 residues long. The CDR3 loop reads CASSLLRGGSYEQYF. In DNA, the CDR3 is TGTGCCAGCAGCTTATTGCGGGGCGGTTCCTACGAGCAGTACTTC.

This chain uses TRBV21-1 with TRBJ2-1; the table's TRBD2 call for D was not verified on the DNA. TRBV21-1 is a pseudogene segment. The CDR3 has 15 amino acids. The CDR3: CASSKGTSVYNEQFF. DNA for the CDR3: TGTGCCAGCAGCAAGGGGACTAGCGTGTACAATGAGCAGTTCTTC.

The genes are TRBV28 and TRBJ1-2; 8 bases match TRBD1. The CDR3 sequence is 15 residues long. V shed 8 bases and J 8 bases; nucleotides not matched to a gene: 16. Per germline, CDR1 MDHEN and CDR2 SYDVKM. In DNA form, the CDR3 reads TGTGCCAGCCAAACGGCGACAGGGGCTGAGAGGGGCTACACCTTC. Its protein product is CASQTATGAERGYTF.

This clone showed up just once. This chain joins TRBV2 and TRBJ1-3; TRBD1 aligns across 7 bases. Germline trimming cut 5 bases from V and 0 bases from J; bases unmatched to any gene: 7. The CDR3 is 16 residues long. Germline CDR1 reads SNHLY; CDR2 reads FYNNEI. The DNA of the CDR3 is TGTGCCAGCAGTCCGGGACAGATCTACTCTGGAAACACCATATATTTT. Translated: CASSPGQIYSGNTIYF.

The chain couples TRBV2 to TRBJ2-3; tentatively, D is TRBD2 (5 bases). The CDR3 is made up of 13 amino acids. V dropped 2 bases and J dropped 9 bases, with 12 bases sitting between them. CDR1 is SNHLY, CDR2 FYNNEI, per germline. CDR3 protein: CASSENGGQTQYF. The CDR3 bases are TGTGCCAGCAGTGAAAACGGAGGTCAGACGCAGTATTTT.

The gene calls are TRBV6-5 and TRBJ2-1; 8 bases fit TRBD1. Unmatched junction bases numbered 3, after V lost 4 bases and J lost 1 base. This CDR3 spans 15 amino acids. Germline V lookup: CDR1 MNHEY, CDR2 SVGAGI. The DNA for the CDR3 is TGTGCCAGCAGTTCCCAGGGGGCGTCCTACAATGAGCAGTTCTTC. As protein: CASSSQGASYNEQFF.

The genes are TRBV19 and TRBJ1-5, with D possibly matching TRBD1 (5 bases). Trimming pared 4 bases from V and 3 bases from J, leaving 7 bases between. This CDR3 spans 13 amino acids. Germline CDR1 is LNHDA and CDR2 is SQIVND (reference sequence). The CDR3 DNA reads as TGTGCCAGTAGTAGACAGAACAATCAGCCCCAGCATTTT. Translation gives CASSRQNNQPQHF.

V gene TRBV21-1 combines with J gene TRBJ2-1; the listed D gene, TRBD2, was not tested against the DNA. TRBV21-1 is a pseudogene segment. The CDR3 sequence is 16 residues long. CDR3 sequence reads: CASRQHVKGTSSRQFF. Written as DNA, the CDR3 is TGTGCCAGCAGACAACACGTAAAGGGGACTAGCAGTAGACAGTTCTTC.

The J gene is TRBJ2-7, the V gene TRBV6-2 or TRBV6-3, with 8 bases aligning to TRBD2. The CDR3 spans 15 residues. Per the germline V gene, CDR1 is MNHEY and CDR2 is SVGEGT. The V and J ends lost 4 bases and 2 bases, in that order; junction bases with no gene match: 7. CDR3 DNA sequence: TGTGCCAGCAGTTTCTTTGCGGGGGGCACCTACGAGCAGTACTTC. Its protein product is CASSFFAGGTYEQYF.

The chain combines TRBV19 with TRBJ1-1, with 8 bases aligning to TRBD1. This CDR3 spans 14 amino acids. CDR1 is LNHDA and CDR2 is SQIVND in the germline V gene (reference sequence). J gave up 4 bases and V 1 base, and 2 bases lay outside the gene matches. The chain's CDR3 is CASSIGQGATEAFF. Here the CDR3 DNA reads TGTGCCAGTAGTATAGGCCAGGGGGCCACTGAAGCTTTCTTT.

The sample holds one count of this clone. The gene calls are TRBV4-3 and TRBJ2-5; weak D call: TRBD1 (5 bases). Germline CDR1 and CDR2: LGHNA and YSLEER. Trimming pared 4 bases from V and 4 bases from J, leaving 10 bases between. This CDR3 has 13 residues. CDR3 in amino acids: CASSLGVLETQYF. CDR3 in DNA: TGCGCCAGCAGCCTAGGGGTTTTAGAGACCCAGTACTTC.

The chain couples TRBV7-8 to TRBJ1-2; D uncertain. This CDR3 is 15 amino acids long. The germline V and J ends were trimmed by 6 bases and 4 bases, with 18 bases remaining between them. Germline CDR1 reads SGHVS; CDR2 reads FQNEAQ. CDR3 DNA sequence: TGTGCCAGCAGTGTTGGTCGGGGAAGTCCCTATGGCTACACCTTC. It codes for CASSVGRGSPYGYTF.

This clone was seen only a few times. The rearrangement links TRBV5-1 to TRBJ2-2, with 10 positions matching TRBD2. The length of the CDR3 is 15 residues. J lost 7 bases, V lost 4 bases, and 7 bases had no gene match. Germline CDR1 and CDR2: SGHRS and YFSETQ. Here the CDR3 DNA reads TGCGCCAGCAGCGTGAGCGGGGGGGCCTTCGGGGAGCTGTTTTTT. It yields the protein CASSVSGGAFGELFF.

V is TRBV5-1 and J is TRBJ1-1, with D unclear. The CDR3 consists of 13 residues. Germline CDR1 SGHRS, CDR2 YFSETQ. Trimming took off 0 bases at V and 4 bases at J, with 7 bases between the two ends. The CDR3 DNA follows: TGCGCCAGCAGCTTGGCTCCAGGCACTGAAGCTTTCTTT. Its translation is CASSLAPGTEAFF.

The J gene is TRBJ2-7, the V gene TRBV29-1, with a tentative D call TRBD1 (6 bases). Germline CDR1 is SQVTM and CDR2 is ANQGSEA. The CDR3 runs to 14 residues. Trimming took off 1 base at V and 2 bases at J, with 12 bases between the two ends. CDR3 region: CSVEVRTDTYEQYF. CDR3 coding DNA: TGCAGCGTTGAAGTCAGGACAGACACCTACGAGCAGTACTTC.

The CDR3 here is CASSSRDTSPPEQYF. CDR3 in DNA: TGTGCCAGCAGCAGCCGGGACACCAGTCCTCCCGAGCAGTACTTC. The chain employs TRBV9 and TRBJ2-7, with D maybe TRBD1 (6 bases). This CDR3 contains 15 residues. V was trimmed by 4 bases and J by 6 bases, leaving 20 bases between them. From germline, CDR1 is SGDLS and CDR2 YYNGEE.

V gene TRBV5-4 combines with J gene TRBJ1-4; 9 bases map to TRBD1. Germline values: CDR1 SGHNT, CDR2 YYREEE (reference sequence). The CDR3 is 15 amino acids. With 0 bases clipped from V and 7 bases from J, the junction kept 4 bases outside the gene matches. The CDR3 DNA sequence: TGTGCCAGCAGCTTGGATGGGACAGGGAGTGAAAAACTGTTTTTT. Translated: CASSLDGTGSEKLFF.

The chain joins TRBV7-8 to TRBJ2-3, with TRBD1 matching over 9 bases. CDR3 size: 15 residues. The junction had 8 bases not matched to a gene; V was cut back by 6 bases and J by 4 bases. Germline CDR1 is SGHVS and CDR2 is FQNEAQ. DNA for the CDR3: TGTGCCAGCAGGCCCGGGACAGGGAACTCAGATACGCAGTATTTT. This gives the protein CASRPGTGNSDTQYF.